This entry features one T cell receptor (beta chain) sequence. What it binds is unknown. CDR3 length: 16 amino acids. V was cut by 0 bases and J by 1 base, with 12 bases left in between. Germline CDR1 SGHVS, CDR2 FNYEAQ. The data were obtained in a study of a mutant IDH1 vaccine in newly diagnosed glioma. Points from the study as a whole: The authors found pseudoprogression apparently unrelated to changes in top peripheral T cell clonotypes.

Time point noted: week 47, end of study. Every vaccine dose comprised 300 ug of mutant IDH1 20-mer peptide plus topical imiquimod. Eight vaccinations reached patients in weeks 1, 3, 5, 7, 11, 15, 19 and 23. The method was immunoSEQ multiplex PCR; TCRdb's version includes in-frame clones alone and lacks a portion of them. There are 50,000 to 70,000 clones in the sample; 83% occur only once, and more than 3% lies in the top ten. The material sequenced was PBMCs, taken from a glioma patient whose treatment included an IDH1 peptide vaccine. The chain has TRBV7-6 and TRBJ1-1; D is undetermined. This TCR derives from a woman between 45 and 60 years old with glioma. CDR3 in amino acids: CASSLAGIGRNTEAFF. DNA for the CDR3: TGTGCCAGCAGCTTAGCCGGGATCGGTCGGAACACTGAAGCTTTCTTT.